The 20 T cell receptor beta chains given below trace back to one sample, sequenced in a study of shared T cell receptors in the human thymus. Profiled with immunoSEQ multiplex PCR; TCRdb holds only in-frame clones, not every one. The sample gives approximately 760,000 clones, 70% to 90% of which show up once; more than 0.01% is in the top ten. These records were also assigned to another study, of human thymus T cells.

Sequencing used thymocytes. These receptors originate from a girl in the first two years of life with a congenital heart defect.

The rearrangement links TRBV5-1 to TRBJ2-3; 8 nucleotides line up with TRBD2. Germline CDR1 is SGHRS and CDR2 is YFSETQ. V was pared by 3 bases and J by 5 bases, with 11 bases of the junction left unmatched. The CDR3 covers 16 residues. DNA of the CDR3: TGCGCCAGCAGCTCTAAACTGCGGGGGGACGGAGATACGCAGTATTTT. Its translation: CASSSKLRGDGDTQYF.

The chain links TRBV6-5 to TRBJ1-1; D is undetermined. The V gene's germline CDR1 is MNHEY and CDR2 SVGAGI. V lost 5 bases and J 5 bases, leaving 18 bases between the germline ends. CDR3 length equals 15 residues. CDR3 DNA sequence: TGTGCCAGCAGTCGCCCTCGGGAGGGCCGGACTGAAGCTTTCTTT. Translation: CASSRPREGRTEAFF.

This clone was observed a single time. This chain uses TRBV5-1 with TRBJ1-2; TRBD1 might be the D (5 bases). The CDR3 extends over 16 amino acids. The V end lost 0 bases, the J end lost 6 bases, and 18 bases lay between the germline ends. CDR1 is SGHRS, CDR2 YFSETQ, per germline. CDR3: CASSLVGPRGFDGYTF. DNA of the CDR3: TGCGCCAGCAGCTTGGTAGGGCCAAGGGGTTTCGATGGCTACACCTTC. The full variable domain, rest sourced from reference TRBV5-1 and TRBJ1-2, is KAGVTQTPRYLIKTRGQQVTLSCSPISGHRSVSWYQQTPGQGLQFLFEYFSETQRNKGNFPGRFSGRQFSNSRSEMNVSTLELGDSALYLCASSLVGPRGFDGYTFGSGTRLTVV.

V gene TRBV5-8 combines with J gene TRBJ1-2; TRBD1 aligns across 9 bases. The ends lost 5 bases at V and 2 bases at J; junction bases unmatched: 10. The CDR3 contains 16 residues. CDR1 is SGHTS, CDR2 YDEGEE, per germline. As DNA, the CDR3 is TGTGCCAGCAGTTCGGGACAGGGTGGGACAAACTATGGCTACACCTTC. Translated, it gives CASSSGQGGTNYGYTF.

This clone was counted a few times. For the CDR3, the DNA is TGTGCCAGCATCCCTGTGGCAGGGCAATTCTACGAGCAGTACTTC. Protein product: CASIPVAGQFYEQYF. The V call is TRBV2, the J call TRBJ2-7, with a tentative D call TRBD1 (5 bases). V was trimmed by 7 bases and J by 3 bases, leaving 19 bases between them. CDR1 and CDR2 from the germline V gene are SNHLY and FYNNEI. The CDR3 runs to 15 residues.

The chain has TRBV7-3 and TRBJ2-5; D not resolved. V dropped 3 bases and J dropped 3 bases, with 8 bases sitting between them. CDR3 length equals 13 residues. CDR1 is SGHTA and CDR2 is FQGTGA in the germline V gene. CDR3 protein: CASSFYRKETQYF. In nucleotides, the CDR3 is TGTGCCAGCAGCTTCTACAGAAAAGAGACCCAGTACTTC.

This clone was detected once. The chain has TRBV7-6 and TRBJ1-2; D uncertain. Deletions cut 0 bases from V and 8 bases from J, with 22 bases between. Germline CDR1 and CDR2: SGHVS and FNYEAQ. The CDR3 has 17 residues. The DNA of the CDR3 is TGTGCCAGCAGCTTAGCGGCCGTATCTCGCCCTACGGAGGGCTACACCTTC. Encoded protein: CASSLAAVSRPTEGYTF.

The chain employs TRBV29-1 and TRBJ2-3; 7 positions agree with TRBD1. J lost 0 bases, V lost 1 base, and 10 bases had no gene match. This CDR3 has 17 residues. Germline V gene lookup returns CDR1 SQVTM and CDR2 ANQGSEA. The CDR3 here is CSVEGRPDRFSTDTQYF. CDR3 DNA sequence: TGCAGCGTTGAAGGGAGACCGGACAGGTTCAGCACAGATACGCAGTATTTT.

The J gene is TRBJ2-3, the V gene TRBV7-3; tentatively, D is TRBD2 (6 bases). Trimming removed 5 bases at V and 0 bases at J, with 12 bases between. This CDR3 is built from 15 residues. The V gene's germline CDR1 is SGHTA and CDR2 FQGTGA. The CDR3 protein is CASSQGGTSTDTQYF. DNA of the CDR3: TGTGCCAGCAGCCAAGGCGGGACTAGCACAGATACGCAGTATTTT. Drawing the rest from reference TRBV7-3 and TRBJ2-3, the complete variable domain is GAGVSQTPSNKVTEKGKYVELRCDPISGHTALYWYRQSLGQGPEFLIYFQGTGAADDSGLPNDRFFAVRPEGSVSTLKIQRTERGDSAVYLCASSQGGTSTDTQYFGPGTRLTVL.

This clone occurred once. The chain couples TRBV9 to TRBJ1-2, with D perhaps TRBD1 (5 bases). The germline V and J ends were trimmed by 0 bases and 10 bases, with 10 bases remaining between them. This CDR3 region has 12 residues. CDR1 SGDLS and CDR2 YYNGEE come from the germline V gene. The CDR3 region has the DNA TGTGCCAGCAGCGTAGCAGGGTGGAACTACACCTTC. It yields the protein CASSVAGWNYTF.

The CDR3 sequence: CASSPEGGDSYNEQFF. In DNA, the CDR3 is TGTGCCAGCAGCCCCGAGGGCGGGGATTCCTACAATGAGCAGTTCTTC. V and J are TRBV11-2 and TRBJ2-1; a weak D match, TRBD2 (6 bases). CDR3 length: 16 amino acids. Germline V lookup: CDR1 SGHAT, CDR2 FQNNGV. Trimming took off 5 bases at V and 1 base at J, with 15 bases between the two ends. The whole variable domain, filled in from reference TRBV11-2 and TRBJ2-1, reads EAGVAQSPRYKIIEKRQSVAFWCNPISGHATLYWYQQILGQGPKLLIQFQNNGVVDDSQLPKDRFSAERLKGVDSTLKIQPAKLEDSAVYLCASSPEGGDSYNEQFFGPGTRLTVL.

Concerning this clone itself: Other DNA sequences in this specimen translate into the identical CDR3. The CDR3 DNA follows: TGCGCCAGCAGCTTGGGAGGTAAGAACACTGAAGCTTTCTTT. Translating it yields CASSLGGKNTEAFF. V gene TRBV5-1 combines with J gene TRBJ1-1; D gene uncertain. The CDR3 is 14 amino acids. Germline V gene data show CDR1 as SGHRS and CDR2 as YFSETQ. Trimming shortened V by 0 bases and J by 1 base, and 7 bases separated the two germline ends.

The chain recombines TRBV7-9 with TRBJ1-6; 7 nucleotides align to TRBD1. The V gene's germline CDR1 is SEHNR and CDR2 FQNEAQ (reference sequence). The CDR3 is made up of 15 amino acids. Unmatched junction bases numbered 2, after V lost 2 bases and J lost 4 bases. The CDR3 region is CASSLWTGYNSPLHF. The CDR3 DNA follows: TGTGCCAGCAGCTTATGGACAGGTTATAATTCACCCCTCCACTTT.

The J gene is TRBJ1-1, the V gene TRBV7-2, with no clear D. Trimming shortened V by 1 base and J by 1 base, and 13 bases separated the two germline ends. Looked up from germline, CDR1 is SGHTA and CDR2 is FQGNSA. This CDR3 is 16 amino acids long. CDR3 sequence reads: CASSLGPRRRNTEAFF. Written as DNA, the CDR3 is TGTGCCAGCAGCTTAGGACCTAGAAGGCGGAACACTGAAGCTTTCTTT.

This clone has only one observation. The V gene is TRBV2, the J gene TRBJ2-1; weak D call: TRBD1 (6 bases). CDR1 and CDR2 from the germline V gene are SNHLY and FYNNEI. The germline V and J ends were trimmed by 7 bases and 9 bases, with 10 bases remaining between them. The CDR3 spans 11 residues. The CDR3 here is CASTTGSEQFF. The CDR3 DNA follows: TGTGCCAGCACTACAGGGTCTGAGCAGTTCTTC.

The chain recombines TRBV6-4 with TRBJ2-7; tentative D call: TRBD1 (6 bases). The CDR3 extends over 11 amino acids. CDR1 and CDR2 from the germline V gene are MRHNA and SNTAGT. V lost 2 bases to trimming and J lost 12 bases, with 11 bases between them. The CDR3 region has the DNA TGTGCCAGCAGTGACGGTAACAGGGCGTACTTC. Amino acid sequence: CASSDGNRAYF.

The chain joins TRBV6-5 to TRBJ1-5; D is unresolved. V was trimmed by 5 bases and J by 6 bases, leaving 14 bases between them. Germline V gene data show CDR1 as MNHEY and CDR2 as SVGAGI. This CDR3 has 14 residues. CDR3 in amino acids: CASSIDGRPQPQHF. The CDR3 nucleotides read TGTGCCAGCAGTATCGATGGGCGCCCTCAGCCCCAGCATTTT.

The V call is TRBV28, the J call TRBJ1-3; tentative D call: TRBD1 (5 bases). Trimming shortened V by 11 bases and J by 2 bases, and 19 bases separated the two germline ends. Germline assignment: CDR1 MDHEN and CDR2 SYDVKM. This CDR3 comprises 15 residues. In DNA form, the CDR3 reads TGTGCCGCAAAAGGGGTTGAGTCTGCTGGAAACACCATATATTTT. Residues: CAAKGVESAGNTIYF.

The rearrangement links TRBV5-6 to TRBJ2-7; maybe TRBD2 (6 bases). CDR3 length: 13 residues. V shed 3 bases and J shed 3 bases, with 10 bases lying between them. In germline, CDR1 is SGHDT, CDR2 YYEEEE. The CDR3 region has the DNA TGTGCCAGCAGCTGGGGGGACCACTACGAGCAGTACTTC. This codes for CASSWGDHYEQYF. The variable domain in full, completed from reference TRBV5-6 and TRBJ2-7, reads DAGVTQSPTHLIKTRGQQVTLRCSPKSGHDTVSWYQQALGQGPQFIFQYYEEEERQRGNFPDRFSGHQFPNYSSELNVNALLLGDSALYLCASSWGDHYEQYFGPGTRLTVT.

The rearrangement links TRBV9 to TRBJ2-7; a weak D match, TRBD2 (5 bases). CDR1 and CDR2 from the germline V gene are SGDLS and YYNGEE. The CDR3 totals 11 residues. Trimming shortened V by 6 bases and J by 4 bases, and 8 bases separated the two germline ends. This chain's CDR3 is CASNRGYEQYF. CDR3 DNA sequence: TGTGCCAGCAACCGGGGTTACGAGCAGTACTTC.